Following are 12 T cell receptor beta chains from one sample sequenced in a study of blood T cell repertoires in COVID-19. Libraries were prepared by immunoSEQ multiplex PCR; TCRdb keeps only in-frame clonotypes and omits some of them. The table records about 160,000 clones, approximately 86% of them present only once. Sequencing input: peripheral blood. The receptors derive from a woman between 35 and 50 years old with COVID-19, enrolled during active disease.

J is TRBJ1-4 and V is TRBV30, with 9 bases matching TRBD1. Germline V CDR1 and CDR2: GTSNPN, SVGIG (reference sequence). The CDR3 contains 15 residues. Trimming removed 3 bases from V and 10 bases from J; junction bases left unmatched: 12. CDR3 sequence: CAWREPGTGPAKLFF. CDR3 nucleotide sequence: TGTGCCTGGAGAGAACCAGGGACAGGGCCCGCAAAACTGTTTTTT.

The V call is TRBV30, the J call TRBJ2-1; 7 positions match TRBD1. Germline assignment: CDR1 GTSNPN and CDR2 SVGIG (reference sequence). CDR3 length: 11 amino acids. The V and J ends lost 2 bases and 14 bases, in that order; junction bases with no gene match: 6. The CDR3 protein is CAWSHPTGKFF. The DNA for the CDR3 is TGTGCCTGGAGTCATCCGACAGGGAAGTTCTTC. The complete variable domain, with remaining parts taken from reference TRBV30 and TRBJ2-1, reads SQTIHQWPATLVQPVGSPLSLECTVEGTSNPNLYWYRQAAGRGLQLLFYSVGIGQISSEVPQNLSASRPQDRQFILSSKKLLLSDSGFYLCAWSHPTGKFFGPGTRLTVL.

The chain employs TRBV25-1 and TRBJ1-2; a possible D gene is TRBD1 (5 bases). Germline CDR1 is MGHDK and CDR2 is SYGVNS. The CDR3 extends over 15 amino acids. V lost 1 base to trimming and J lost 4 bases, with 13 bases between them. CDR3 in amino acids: CASSEFGGKGYGYTF. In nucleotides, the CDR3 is TGTGCCAGCAGTGAATTTGGGGGGAAAGGCTATGGCTACACCTTC.

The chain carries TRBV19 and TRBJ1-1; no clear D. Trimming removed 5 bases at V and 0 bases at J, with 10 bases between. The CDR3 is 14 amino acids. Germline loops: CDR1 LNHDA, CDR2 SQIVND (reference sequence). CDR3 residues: CASSPQTMNTEAFF. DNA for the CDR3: TGTGCCAGTAGTCCCCAGACTATGAACACTGAAGCTTTCTTT.

As DNA, the CDR3 is TGTGCCAGCTCATGGGGGGAGCACTACGAGCAGTACGTC. It encodes CASSWGEHYEQYV. V usage is TRBV6-5 and J usage is TRBJ2-7; D is possibly TRBD2 (6 bases). Germline assignment: CDR1 MNHEY and CDR2 SVGAGI. The CDR3 has 13 residues. V was shortened by 8 bases and J by 3 bases, with 14 bases between the two germline ends.

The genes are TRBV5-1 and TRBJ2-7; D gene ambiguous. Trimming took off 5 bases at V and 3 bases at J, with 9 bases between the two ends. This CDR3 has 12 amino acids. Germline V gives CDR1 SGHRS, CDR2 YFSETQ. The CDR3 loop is CASSESLYEQYF. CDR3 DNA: TGCGCCAGCAGTGAGTCCCTCTACGAGCAGTACTTC.

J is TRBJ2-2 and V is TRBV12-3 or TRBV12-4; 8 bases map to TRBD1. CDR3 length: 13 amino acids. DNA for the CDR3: TGTGCGATCAGGGGGCTGTTCACCGGGGAGCTGTTTTTT. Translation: CAIRGLFTGELFF.

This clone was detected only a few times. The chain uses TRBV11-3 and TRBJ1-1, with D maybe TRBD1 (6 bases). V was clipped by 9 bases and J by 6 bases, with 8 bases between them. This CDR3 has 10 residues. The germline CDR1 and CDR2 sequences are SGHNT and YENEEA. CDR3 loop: CARQGSEAFF. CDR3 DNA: TGTGCCAGGCAGGGGTCTGAAGCTTTCTTT.

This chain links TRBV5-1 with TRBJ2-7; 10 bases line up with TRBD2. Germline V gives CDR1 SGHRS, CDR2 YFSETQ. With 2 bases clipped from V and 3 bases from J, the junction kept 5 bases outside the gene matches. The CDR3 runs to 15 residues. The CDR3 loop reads CASSFRTSGNYEQYF. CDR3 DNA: TGCGCCAGCAGCTTTCGGACTAGCGGAAACTACGAGCAGTACTTC.

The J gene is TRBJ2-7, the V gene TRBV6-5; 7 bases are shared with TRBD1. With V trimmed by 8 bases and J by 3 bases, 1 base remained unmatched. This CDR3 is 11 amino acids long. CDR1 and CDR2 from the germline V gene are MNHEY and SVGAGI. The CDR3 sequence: CASHRGYEQYF. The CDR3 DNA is TGTGCCAGCCACAGGGGCTACGAGCAGTACTTC.

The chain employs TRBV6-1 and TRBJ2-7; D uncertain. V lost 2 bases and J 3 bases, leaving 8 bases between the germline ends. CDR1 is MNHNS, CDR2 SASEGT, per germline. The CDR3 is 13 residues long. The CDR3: CASSEQVNYEQYV. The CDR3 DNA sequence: TGTGCCAGCAGTGAACAGGTCAACTACGAGCAGTACGTC.

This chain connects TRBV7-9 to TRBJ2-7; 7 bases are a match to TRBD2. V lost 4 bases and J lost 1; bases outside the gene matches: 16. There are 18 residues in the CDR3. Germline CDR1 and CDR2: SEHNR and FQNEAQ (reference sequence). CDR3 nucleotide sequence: TGTGCCAGCAGCTCCGGTGGGAGAGGACTAGGGACTTCCTACGAGCAGTACTTC. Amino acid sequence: CASSSGGRGLGTSYEQYF.